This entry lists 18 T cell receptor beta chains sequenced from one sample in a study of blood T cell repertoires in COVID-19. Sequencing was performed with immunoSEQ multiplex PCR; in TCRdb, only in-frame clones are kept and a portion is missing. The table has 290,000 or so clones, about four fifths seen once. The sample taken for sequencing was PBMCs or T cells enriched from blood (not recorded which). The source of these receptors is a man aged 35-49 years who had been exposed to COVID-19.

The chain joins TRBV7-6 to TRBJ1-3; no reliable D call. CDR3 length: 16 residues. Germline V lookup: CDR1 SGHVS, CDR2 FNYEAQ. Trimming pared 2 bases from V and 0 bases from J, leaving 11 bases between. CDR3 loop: CASSLTDAGSGNTIYF. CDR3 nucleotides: TGTGCCAGCAGCTTAACCGATGCGGGCTCTGGAAACACCATATATTTT.

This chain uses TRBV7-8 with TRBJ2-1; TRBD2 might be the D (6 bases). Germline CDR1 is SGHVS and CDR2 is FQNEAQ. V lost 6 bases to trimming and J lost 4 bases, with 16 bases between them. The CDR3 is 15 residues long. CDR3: CASRPRRDSYNEQFF. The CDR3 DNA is TGTGCCAGCAGGCCTAGGAGGGATTCATACAATGAGCAGTTCTTC. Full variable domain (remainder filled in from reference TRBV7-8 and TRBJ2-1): GAGVSQSPRYKVAKRGQDVALRCDPISGHVSLFWYQQALGQGPEFLTYFQNEAQLDKSGLPSDRFFAERPEGSVSTLKIQRTQQEDSAVYLCASRPRRDSYNEQFFGPGTRLTVL.

CDR3 bases: TGTGCCAGTGGGAATAGCGGGAGGTCTTCCTACAATGAGCAGTTCTTC. It codes for CASGNSGRSSYNEQFF. V gene TRBV19 combines with J gene TRBJ2-1; 10 bases line up with TRBD2. Unmatched junction bases numbered 8, after V lost 8 bases and J lost 1 base. Looked up from germline, CDR1 is LNHDA and CDR2 is SQIVND (reference sequence). This CDR3 comprises 16 residues.

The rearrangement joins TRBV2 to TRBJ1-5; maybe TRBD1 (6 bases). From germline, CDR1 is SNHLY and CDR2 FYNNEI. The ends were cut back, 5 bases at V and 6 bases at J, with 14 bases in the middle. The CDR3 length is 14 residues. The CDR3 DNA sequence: TGTGCCAGCAGTAACCAGGGGCTTGCTCAGCCCCAGCATTTT. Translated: CASSNQGLAQPQHF.

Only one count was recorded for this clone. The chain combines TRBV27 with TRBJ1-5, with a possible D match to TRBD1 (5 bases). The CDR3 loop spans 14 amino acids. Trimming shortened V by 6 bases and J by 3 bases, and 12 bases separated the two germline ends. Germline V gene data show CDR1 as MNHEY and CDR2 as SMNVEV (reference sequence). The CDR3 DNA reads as TGTGCCAGCAGGTCAGGGATCCCCAATCAGCCCCAGCATTTT. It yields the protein CASRSGIPNQPQHF.

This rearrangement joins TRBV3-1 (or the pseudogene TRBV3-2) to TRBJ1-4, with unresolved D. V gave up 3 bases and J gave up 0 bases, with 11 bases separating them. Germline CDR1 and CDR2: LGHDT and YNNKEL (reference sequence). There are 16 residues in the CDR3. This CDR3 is CASSHRQAPTNEKLFF. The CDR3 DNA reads TGTGCCAGCAGCCACCGCCAGGCCCCAACTAATGAAAAACTGTTTTTT.

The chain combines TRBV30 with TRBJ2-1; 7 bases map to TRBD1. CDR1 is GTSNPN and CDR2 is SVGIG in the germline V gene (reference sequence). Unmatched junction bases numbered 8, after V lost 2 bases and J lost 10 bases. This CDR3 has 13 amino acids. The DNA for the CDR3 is TGTGCCTGGAGTTCCTGGCAGGGGGAAGAGCAGTTCTTC. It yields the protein CAWSSWQGEEQFF.

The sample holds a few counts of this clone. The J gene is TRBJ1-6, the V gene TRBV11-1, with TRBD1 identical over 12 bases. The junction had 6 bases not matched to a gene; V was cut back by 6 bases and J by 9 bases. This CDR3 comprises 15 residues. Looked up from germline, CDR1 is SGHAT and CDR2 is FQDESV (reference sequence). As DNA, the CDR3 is TGTGCCAGCAGGACCGGGACAGGGGGCCCTTCACCCCTCCACTTT. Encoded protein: CASRTGTGGPSPLHF.

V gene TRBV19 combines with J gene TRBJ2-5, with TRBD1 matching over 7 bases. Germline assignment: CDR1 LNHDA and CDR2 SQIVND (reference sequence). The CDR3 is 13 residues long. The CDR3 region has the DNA TGTTCCACCGGCTTAGGGGGCGGAGAGACCCAGTACTTC. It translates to CSTGLGGGETQYF.

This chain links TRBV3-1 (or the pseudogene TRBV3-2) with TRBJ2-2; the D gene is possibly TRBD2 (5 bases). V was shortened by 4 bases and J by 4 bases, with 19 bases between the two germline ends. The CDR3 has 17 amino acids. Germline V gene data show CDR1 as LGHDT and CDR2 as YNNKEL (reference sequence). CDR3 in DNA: TGTGCCAGCAGCCCCACCCGAGGGTCCAGCTCCACCGGGGAGCTGTTTTTT. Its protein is CASSPTRGSSSTGELFF.

The CDR3 is CASSLAGTGAYEQYF. The DNA for the CDR3 is TGTGCCAGCAGCTTGGCCGGCACGGGGGCCTACGAGCAGTACTTC. The gene calls are TRBV5-4 and TRBJ2-7; weak D call: TRBD2 (6 bases). The V gene lost 0 bases and the J gene lost 2 bases, with 12 bases spanning the gap. This CDR3 is 15 amino acids long. Germline V gene sequence: CDR1 SGHNT, CDR2 YYREEE (reference sequence). Full variable domain (remainder filled in from reference TRBV5-4 and TRBJ2-7): ETGVTQSPTHLIKTRGQQVTLRCSSQSGHNTVSWYQQALGQGPQFIFQYYREEENGRGNFPPRFSGLQFPNYSSELNVNALELDDSALYLCASSLAGTGAYEQYFGPGTRLTVT.

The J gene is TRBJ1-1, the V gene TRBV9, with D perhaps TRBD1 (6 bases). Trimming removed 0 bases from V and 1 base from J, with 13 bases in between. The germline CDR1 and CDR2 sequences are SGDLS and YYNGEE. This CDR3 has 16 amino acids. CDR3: CASSVGGQLRNTEAFF. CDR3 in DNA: TGTGCCAGCAGCGTAGGGGGGCAGCTGAGGAACACTGAAGCTTTCTTT. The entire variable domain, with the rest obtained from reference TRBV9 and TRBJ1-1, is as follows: DSGVTQTPKHLITATGQRVTLRCSPRSGDLSVYWYQQSLDQGLQFLIQYYNGEERAKGNILERFSAQQFPDLHSELNLSSLELGDSALYFCASSVGGQLRNTEAFFGQGTRLTVV.

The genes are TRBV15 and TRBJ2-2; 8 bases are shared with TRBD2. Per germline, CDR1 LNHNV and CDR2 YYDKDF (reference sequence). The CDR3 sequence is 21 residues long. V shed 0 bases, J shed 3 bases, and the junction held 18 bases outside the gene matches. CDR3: CATSRDFWGLDGVGDTGELFF. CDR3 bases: TGTGCCACCAGCAGAGATTTTTGGGGACTAGATGGGGTGGGGGACACCGGGGAGCTGTTTTTT. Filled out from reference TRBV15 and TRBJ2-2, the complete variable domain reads DAMVIQNPRYQVTQFGKPVTLSCSQTLNHNVMYWYQQKSSQAPKLLFHYYDKDFNNEADTPDNFQSRRPNTSFCFLDIRSPGLGDTAMYLCATSRDFWGLDGVGDTGELFFGEGSRLTVL.

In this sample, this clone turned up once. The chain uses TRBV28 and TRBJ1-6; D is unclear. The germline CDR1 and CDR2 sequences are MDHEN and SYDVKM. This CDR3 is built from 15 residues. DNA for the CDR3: TGTGTTACAGTTGGCAAGAGCTCCTATAATTCACCCCTCCACTTT. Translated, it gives CVTVGKSSYNSPLHF.

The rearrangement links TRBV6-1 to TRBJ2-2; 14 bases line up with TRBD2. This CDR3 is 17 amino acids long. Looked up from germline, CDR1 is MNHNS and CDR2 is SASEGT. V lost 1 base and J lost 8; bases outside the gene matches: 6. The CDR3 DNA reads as TGTGCCAGCAGTGAAGAGGGACTAGCGGGAGTCGCAGGGGAGCTGTTTTTT. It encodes CASSEEGLAGVAGELFF.

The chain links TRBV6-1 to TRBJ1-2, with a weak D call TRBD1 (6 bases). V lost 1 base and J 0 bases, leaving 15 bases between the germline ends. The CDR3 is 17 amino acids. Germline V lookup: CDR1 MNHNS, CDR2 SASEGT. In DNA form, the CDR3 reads TGTGCCAGCAGTGAAGTTTCACAGGGATGGGCTAACTATGGCTACACCTTC. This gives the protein CASSEVSQGWANYGYTF.

The CDR3 DNA sequence: TGTGCCAGCAGCCCATTAGACGGGACAGGGTTTCGTGGGGCCAACGTCCTGACTTTC. Its protein is CASSPLDGTGFRGANVLTF. The V call is TRBV27, the J call TRBJ2-6; 9 bases fit TRBD1. CDR3 size: 19 residues. With 6 bases clipped from V and 3 bases from J, the junction kept 15 bases outside the gene matches. Germline lookup yields CDR1 MNHEY and CDR2 SMNVEV (reference sequence).

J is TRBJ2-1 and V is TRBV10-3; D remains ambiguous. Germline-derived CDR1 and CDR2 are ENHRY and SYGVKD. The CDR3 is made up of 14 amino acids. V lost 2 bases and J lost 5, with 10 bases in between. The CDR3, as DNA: TGTGCCATCAGTGAGCTGGCTTCAAACAATGAGCAGTTCTTC. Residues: CAISELASNNEQFF.